A single sample gave rise to the 10 T cell receptor beta chains below, sequenced in a study of shared clonotypes between healthy human individuals. Clones were sequenced by immunoSEQ multiplex PCR, and TCRdb holds only the in-frame ones, with some missing. Of approximately 2,000,000 clones listed, 80% to 95% were seen once; the top ten hold more than 1.5%. CD45RO-negative, CCR7-positively selected cells formed the naive CD8 fraction, excluding terminally differentiated effector memory CD45RA+ cells. Input material: naive CD8+ T cells from PBMCs. All receptors derive from a man in his late teens or twenties in good health. Some clones in this sample may be carry-over from other donors' samples.

The chain couples TRBV19 to TRBJ2-1, with 10 bases that match TRBD2. Germline V gives CDR1 LNHDA, CDR2 SQIVND (reference sequence). This CDR3 is built from 15 residues. V was pared by 5 bases and J by 3 bases, with 4 bases of the junction left unmatched. The CDR3: CASSQLAGIYNEQFF. The CDR3 DNA is TGTGCCAGTAGTCAACTAGCGGGAATCTACAATGAGCAGTTCTTC.

The chain has TRBV27 and TRBJ2-3; tentatively, D is TRBD2 (6 bases). In germline, CDR1 is MNHEY, CDR2 SMNVEV (reference sequence). V was clipped by 2 bases and J by 6 bases, with 12 bases between them. The CDR3 totals 14 residues. In nucleotides, the CDR3 is TGTGCCAGCAGTTTAGGAGGGCCCGCGGATACGCAGTATTTT. Protein sequence: CASSLGGPADTQYF.

This rearrangement joins TRBV7-2 to TRBJ2-5; the D is unclear. V was cut by 4 bases and J by 5 bases, with 17 bases left in between. The length of the CDR3 is 15 residues. CDR1 is SGHTA and CDR2 is FQGNSA in the germline V gene. CDR3 DNA: TGTGCCAGCAGCTGGGTTATCGGGCCGCCGGAGACCCAGTACTTC. Amino acid sequence: CASSWVIGPPETQYF.

This sequence joins TRBV5-1 and TRBJ2-7, with D tentatively TRBD1 or TRBD2 (5 bases each). The length of the CDR3 is 15 residues. CDR1 and CDR2 from the germline V gene are SGHRS and YFSETQ. Trimming took 4 bases from V and 3 from J, leaving 17 bases between them. CDR3 amino acids: CASSDSGTPLYEQYF. For the CDR3, the DNA is TGCGCCAGCAGCGATTCCGGGACGCCGCTCTACGAGCAGTACTTC.

This clone was observed once. This chain links TRBV9 with TRBJ2-7, with 8 bases identical to TRBD2. This CDR3 spans 12 amino acids. CDR1 is SGDLS and CDR2 is YYNGEE in the germline V gene. The ends lost 4 bases at V and 6 bases at J; junction bases unmatched: 3. This CDR3 is CASSSAGGEQYF. The CDR3 DNA sequence: TGTGCCAGCAGCTCCGCGGGAGGCGAGCAGTACTTC.

This chain links TRBV28 with TRBJ1-3, with D perhaps TRBD1 (6 bases). The germline V gene has CDR1 MDHEN and CDR2 SYDVKM. The CDR3 length is 14 residues. Trimming shortened V by 3 bases and J by 2 bases, and 8 bases separated the two germline ends. CDR3 sequence: CASSFAGAGNTIYF. The CDR3 bases are TGTGCCAGCAGTTTTGCAGGGGCTGGAAACACCATATATTTT. Filled out from reference TRBV28 and TRBJ1-3, the complete variable domain reads DVKVTQSSRYLVKRTGEKVFLECVQDMDHENMFWYRQDPGLGLRLIYFSYDVKMKEKGDIPEGYSVSREKKERFSLILESASTNQTSMYLCASSFAGAGNTIYFGEGSWLTVV.

The chain combines TRBV14 with TRBJ2-2; no clear D gene. This CDR3 has 14 amino acids. Per germline, CDR1 SGHDN and CDR2 FVKESK. V was pared by 1 base and J by 6 bases, with 9 bases between. The CDR3 here is CASSQAWAPGELFF. The CDR3 DNA reads as TGTGCCAGCAGCCAAGCTTGGGCTCCCGGGGAGCTGTTTTTT.

This chain links TRBV4-1 with TRBJ2-4, with 11 bases lining up with TRBD2. J gave up 9 bases and V 1 base, and 2 bases lay outside the gene matches. CDR3 size: 14 residues. The germline gives CDR1 MGHRA, CDR2 YSYEKL. DNA for the CDR3: TGCGCCAGCAGCCAAGGACTAGCGGGATTCATTCAGTACTTC. Protein sequence: CASSQGLAGFIQYF.

The chain has TRBV7-2 and TRBJ2-3; the D call may be TRBD1 or TRBD2 (5 bases each). Germline CDR1 and CDR2: SGHTA and FQGNSA. Trimming removed 5 bases at V and 6 bases at J, with 15 bases between. CDR3 length: 14 amino acids. CDR3 region: CASSPGAPRDTQYF. CDR3 DNA: TGTGCCAGCAGCCCCGGGGCCCCCAGGGATACGCAGTATTTT.

This rearrangement joins TRBV28 to TRBJ1-1, with D hard to call. The V end lost 4 bases, the J end lost 2 bases, and 11 bases lay between the germline ends. CDR1 is MDHEN and CDR2 is SYDVKM in the germline V gene. The CDR3 has 14 amino acids. CDR3 coding DNA: TGTGCCAGCAGTTCCAACCAAGATAACACTGAAGCTTTCTTT. It translates to CASSSNQDNTEAFF. Based on the CDR3 plus reference TRBV28 and TRBJ1-1, the full variable domain is DVKVTQSSRYLVKRTGEKVFLECVQDMDHENMFWYRQDPGLGLRLIYFSYDVKMKEKGDIPEGYSVSREKKERFSLILESASTNQTSMYLCASSSNQDNTEAFFGQGTRLTVV.